This T cell receptor (beta chain) derives from a study of T cells expressing NK-cell markers (dated by TCRdb to about 2020). About the study as a whole: Several donors provided sorted CD3+CD56+NKG2C+, CD3+CD56+NKG2C- and CD3+CD56-NKG2C+ T-cell subsets, whose TCR beta-chain repertoires were profiled. Seven of the eight sequenced donors were HCMV-seropositive and one was HCMV-seronegative. Randomly selected healthy volunteers, three men and five women, were used as the eight sequenced donors. Illumina HiSeq 2000/2500, MiSeq or NextSeq was used to sequence libraries as 2 x 150 bp reads.

A commercial ELISA kit detecting HCMV-specific IgG in serum was used to determine HCMV serostatus. Peripheral blood mononuclear cells were isolated from blood by Ficoll density gradient centrifugation. The reads were generated on an Illumina HiSeq 2000. 5'RACE template switching, by which a universal primer site and unique molecular identifiers were added, was used to make TCR beta cDNA libraries. cDNA synthesis was primed from the TCR beta constant segment, followed by two successive PCR amplification steps. In the source study's methods: Reads were demultiplexed and grouped by UMI with MIGEC, and clonotypes were assembled and quantified with MiTCR. To remove erroneous sequences, TCR cDNA sequences were retained only when supported by two or more reads. The tcR package was used for downstream repertoire analysis, and clonotypes were matched between fractions using CDR3 nucleotide sequence together with V segment. VDJmatch was used to annotate antigen specificity against VDJdb, with one amino acid substitution in CDR3 allowed. TCRdb reprocessed the sequencing reads and holds a single record per CDR3 protein sequence, with no DNA. The V and J calls and clone size come from TCRdb's table, not from the authors' own analysis. This sample's records show more than 400,000 distinct CDR3 sequences. The biggest ten clones account for more than 7% of the sample.

Overall results and qualifications from the work: Those dominant clonotypes were again the most abundant among CD3+CD56-NKG2C+ cells in a handful of donors, at about 28.3-65%. In about six donors, the dominant CD3+CD56+NKG2C+ clonotypes were found to rank among the top 10 CD8+ clonotypes and to make up about 1.0-7.5% of CD8+ T cells. Whether the expanded NKG2C-expressing T cell clones were specific for HCMV antigens remained unclear.

A note on this clonotype: The clone's antigen remains unknown.

Counted from cysteine to phenylalanine, this CDR3 has 16 amino acids. No nucleotide data were recorded. Looking up the germline V gene (reference sequence) yields CDR1 LGHDT and CDR2 YNNKEL. Sequencing was carried out using blood T cells: a sorted CD56 or NKG2C T cell subset, CD4+ or CD8+ T cells, or bulk PBMC T cells (not recorded which). This sequence originates from a woman aged 18 to 69 in good health. The rearrangement joined TRBV3-1 to TRBJ2-5; the D call from TCRdb, TRBD1, cannot be confirmed without DNA. The CDR3 loop reads CASSLSGVQRRETQYF.